Below, 13 T cell receptor beta chains from the same sample are listed, as sequenced in a study of T cell responses to AZD1222 COVID-19 vaccine (dated by TCRdb to the early 2020s). This specimen's time point label, interpreted: baseline before first vaccination. Library method: the immunoSEQ multiplex PCR assay. This immuneACCESS table, as held by TCRdb, lists in-frame sequences with V and J called but not all clones. Of the missing ones, under half trace to an unresolved V gene in checked studies; the others have no known cause. Counted in this sample were 150,000 or so clones; around 85% of them appeared once. The ten largest clones capture around 8.6% of the sample. The starting material was peripheral blood, obtained on day 0 of AZD1222 vaccination. The origin of the receptors is an adult in good health.

The chain recombines TRBV30 with TRBJ1-5, with D possibly being TRBD1 (5 bases). The V and J ends lost 0 bases and 0 bases respectively, with 9 bases between them. This CDR3 is 15 amino acids long. Looked up from germline, CDR1 is GTSNPN and CDR2 is SVGIG (reference sequence). This chain's CDR3 is CAWSVGGPSNQPQHF. CDR3 nucleotides: TGTGCCTGGAGTGTGGGGGGACCTAGCAATCAGCCCCAGCATTTT. Full variable domain (outside the CDR3, taken from reference TRBV30 and TRBJ1-5): SQTIHQWPATLVQPVGSPLSLECTVEGTSNPNLYWYRQAAGRGLQLLFYSVGIGQISSEVPQNLSASRPQDRQFILSSKKLLLSDSGFYLCAWSVGGPSNQPQHFGDGTRLSIL.

The chain recombines TRBV11-2 with TRBJ1-1; D gene uncertain. The ends were cut back, 5 bases at V and 6 bases at J, with 10 bases in the middle. Germline V gene data show CDR1 as SGHAT and CDR2 as FQNNGV. This CDR3 spans 12 amino acids. The CDR3 region has the DNA TGTGCCAGCAGCGGATCGGGTCCTGAAGCTTTCTTT. Its protein is CASSGSGPEAFF.

To note about this clone: Within the sample, other DNA sequences also encode this same CDR3. The chain joins TRBV15 to TRBJ1-2; D call uncertain. CDR1 and CDR2 (germline): LNHNV, YYDKDF (reference sequence). The CDR3 is made up of 12 amino acids. Trimming pared 0 bases from V and 4 bases from J, leaving 3 bases between. The CDR3 reads CATSRDSYGYTF. CDR3 in DNA: TGTGCCACCAGCAGAGATAGCTATGGCTACACCTTC. Based on the CDR3 plus reference TRBV15 and TRBJ1-2, the full variable domain is DAMVIQNPRYQVTQFGKPVTLSCSQTLNHNVMYWYQQKSSQAPKLLFHYYDKDFNNEADTPDNFQSRRPNTSFCFLDIRSPGLGDTAMYLCATSRDSYGYTFGSGTRLTVV.

This clone has more than one count but fewer than ten. The chain combines TRBV6-5 with TRBJ2-2, with a weak D call TRBD2 (6 bases). Germline loops: CDR1 MNHEY, CDR2 SVGAGI. The CDR3 spans 15 residues. Trimming removed 6 bases at V and 8 bases at J, with 19 bases between. For the CDR3, the DNA is TGTGCCAGCAGGCCGCGGGGCGGTGTGGTTGGGGAGCTGTTTTTT. Its protein product is CASRPRGGVVGELFF.

The chain employs TRBV6-5 and TRBJ2-5; D is undetermined. Between the trimmed V and J ends, which lost 11 bases and 5 bases, there was a span of 21 bases. The CDR3 runs 14 residues. Looked up from germline, CDR1 is MNHEY and CDR2 is SVGAGI. The CDR3 loop reads CAAGERLGGETQYF. The DNA for the CDR3 is TGTGCCGCCGGTGAGCGCTTAGGTGGGGAGACCCAGTACTTC.

The chain is built from TRBV2 and TRBJ1-2, with a weak D call TRBD1 (5 bases). The CDR3 spans 14 residues. V was pared by 7 bases and J by 4 bases, with 16 bases between. Germline lookup yields CDR1 SNHLY and CDR2 FYNNEI. Here the CDR3 reads CASTLQGAGYGYTF. The CDR3 DNA reads TGTGCCAGCACCCTACAAGGGGCTGGCTATGGCTACACCTTC.

This sequence joins TRBV19 and TRBJ1-2; D remains ambiguous. The germline V gene has CDR1 LNHDA and CDR2 SQIVND (reference sequence). With 1 base removed from V and 3 bases from J, the gap between germline ends came to 6 bases. This CDR3 spans 13 amino acids. CDR3 in DNA: TGTGCCAGTAGTATAGGAGGGTACTATGGCTACACCTTC. Translated: CASSIGGYYGYTF.

The chain carries TRBV9 and TRBJ2-7; TRBD1 aligns across 8 bases. The junction had 6 bases not matched to a gene; V was cut back by 0 bases and J by 7 bases. Per germline, CDR1 SGDLS and CDR2 YYNGEE. The CDR3 contains 14 residues. The CDR3 bases are TGTGCCAGCAGCGTAGGGACAGGGCGGGGTGAGCAGTACTTC. This encodes CASSVGTGRGEQYF.

This chain uses TRBV18 with TRBJ2-3; D perhaps matches TRBD1 (5 bases). The ends were cut back, 1 base at V and 2 bases at J, with 13 bases in the middle. Germline loops: CDR1 KGHSH, CDR2 LQKENI. This CDR3 region has 16 residues. The DNA for the CDR3 is TGTGCCAGCTCACCACGCGCAACAGGCCCCACAGATACGCAGTATTTT. Translating it yields CASSPRATGPTDTQYF.

This chain links TRBV12-3 or TRBV12-4 with TRBJ1-2, with unresolved D. V was pared by 3 bases and J by 4 bases, with 6 bases between. The CDR3 runs 12 residues. The CDR3 DNA follows: TGTGCCAGCAGTTTTCAGTTCTATGGCTACACCTTC. Translated, it gives CASSFQFYGYTF.

V usage is TRBV2 and J usage is TRBJ2-1; D possibly matches TRBD1 or TRBD2 (5 bases each). CDR3 size: 11 residues. Trimming took off 6 bases at V and 10 bases at J, with 10 bases between the two ends. Germline V gives CDR1 SNHLY, CDR2 FYNNEI. The DNA for the CDR3 is TGTGCCAGCAGACCCGGGGCCGAGCAGTTCTTC. Protein product: CASRPGAEQFF.

As DNA, the CDR3 is TGTGCCAGCAGCTTGATGACCGGGACAGGGGATTACGAGCAGTACTTC. Encoded protein: CASSLMTGTGDYEQYF. V usage is TRBV5-6 and J usage is TRBJ2-7; TRBD1 matches at 10 bases. This CDR3 is built from 16 residues. The ends lost 1 base at V and 4 bases at J; junction bases unmatched: 8. The germline CDR1 and CDR2 sequences are SGHDT and YYEEEE. Together with reference TRBV5-6 and TRBJ2-7, the CDR3 gives the full variable domain: DAGVTQSPTHLIKTRGQQVTLRCSPKSGHDTVSWYQQALGQGPQFIFQYYEEEERQRGNFPDRFSGHQFPNYSSELNVNALLLGDSALYLCASSLMTGTGDYEQYFGPGTRLTVT.

This chain links TRBV18 with TRBJ1-6; no clear D gene. Deletions cut 5 bases from V and 8 bases from J, with 10 bases between. Germline V gene sequence: CDR1 KGHSH, CDR2 LQKENI. The CDR3 runs to 13 residues. The CDR3 DNA reads TGTGCCAGCTCAGATGGCGGTTATTCACCCCTCCACTTT. It yields the protein CASSDGGYSPLHF.